This TCR beta chain appears in the sequencing data of a study of blood T cell repertoires in COVID-19. J gave up 7 bases and V 0 bases, and 7 bases lay outside the gene matches. The CDR3 loop spans 15 amino acids. The V gene's germline CDR1 is LNHDA and CDR2 SQIVND (reference sequence). Measured with immunoSEQ multiplex PCR; TCRdb has only the in-frame clones, and not every one. The table records 450,000 to 500,000 clones, approximately 86% of them present only once. This clone was observed a single time. The sequence was obtained from a woman in her late teens or twenties who had recovered from COVID-19. Sequencing input: PBMCs or T cells enriched from blood (not recorded which). V usage is TRBV19 and J usage is TRBJ1-2; 8 nucleotides match TRBD1. The CDR3 DNA follows: TGTGCCAGTAGTATAGATCTTACAGGGGGTCCTGGCTACACCTTC. Protein sequence: CASSIDLTGGPGYTF.